This T cell receptor beta chain was recorded in a study of identifying expanded T cells in peripheral blood. Study-wide points: Approximately two-week clone count variance significantly increased as total template count grew.

This clone was seen a few times. What it binds is unknown. Data came from immunoSEQ multiplex PCR; TCRdb stores just in-frame clones and leaves some out. The table has over 80,000 clones, approximately 84% seen once. V lost 0 bases and J 6 bases, leaving 18 bases between the germline ends. Germline V CDR1 and CDR2: SGHTS, YDEGEE. The CDR3 is 16 amino acids. Healthy donors had no documented immune events, such as infections, while sampled. The sequence was collected from a person between 18 and 75 years old in good health. The sample taken for sequencing was blood. The chain employs TRBV5-8 and TRBJ1-1; D is unclear. The CDR3 region has the DNA TGTGCCAGCAGCTTGGCGGGCGGTTATAAGGCCTCTGAAGCTTTCTTT. Translation: CASSLAGGYKASEAFF.